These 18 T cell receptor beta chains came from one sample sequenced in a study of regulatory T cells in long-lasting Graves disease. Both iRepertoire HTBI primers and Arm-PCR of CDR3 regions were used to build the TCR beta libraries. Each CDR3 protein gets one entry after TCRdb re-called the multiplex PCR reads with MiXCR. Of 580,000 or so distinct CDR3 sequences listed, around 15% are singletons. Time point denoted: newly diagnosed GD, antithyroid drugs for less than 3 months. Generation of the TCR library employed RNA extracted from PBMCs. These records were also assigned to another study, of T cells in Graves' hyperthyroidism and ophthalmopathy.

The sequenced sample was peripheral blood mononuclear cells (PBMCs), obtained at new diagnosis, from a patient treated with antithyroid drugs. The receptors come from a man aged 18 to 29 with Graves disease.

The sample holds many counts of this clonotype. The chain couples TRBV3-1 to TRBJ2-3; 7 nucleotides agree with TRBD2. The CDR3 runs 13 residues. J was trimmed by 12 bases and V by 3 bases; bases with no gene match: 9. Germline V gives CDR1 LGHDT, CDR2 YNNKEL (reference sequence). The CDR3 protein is CASSQSAGMSQYF. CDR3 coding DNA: TGTGCCAGCAGCCAGTCAGCGGGGATGTCCCAGTATTTT.

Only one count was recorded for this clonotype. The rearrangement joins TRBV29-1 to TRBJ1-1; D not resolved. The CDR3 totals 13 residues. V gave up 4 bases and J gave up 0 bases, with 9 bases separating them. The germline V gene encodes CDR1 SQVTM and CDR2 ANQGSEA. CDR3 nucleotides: TGCAGCGTTGGCAGGAAACTGAACACTGAAGCTTTCTTT. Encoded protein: CSVGRKLNTEAFF.

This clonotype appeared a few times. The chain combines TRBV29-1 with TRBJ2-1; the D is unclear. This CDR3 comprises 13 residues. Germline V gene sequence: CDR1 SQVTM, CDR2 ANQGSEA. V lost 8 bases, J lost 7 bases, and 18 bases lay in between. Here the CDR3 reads CSTLVGRVNEQFF. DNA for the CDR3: TGCAGCACCCTCGTCGGACGAGTTAATGAGCAGTTCTTC.

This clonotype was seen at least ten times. The CDR3: CASRDSSNTEAFF. The DNA of the CDR3 is TGTGCCAGCAGGGACAGTTCGAACACTGAAGCTTTCTTT. The gene calls are TRBV12-3 or TRBV12-4 and TRBJ1-1; tentatively, D is TRBD1 (6 bases). The ends were cut back, 6 bases at V and 1 base at J, with 9 bases in the middle. The CDR3 is 13 amino acids.

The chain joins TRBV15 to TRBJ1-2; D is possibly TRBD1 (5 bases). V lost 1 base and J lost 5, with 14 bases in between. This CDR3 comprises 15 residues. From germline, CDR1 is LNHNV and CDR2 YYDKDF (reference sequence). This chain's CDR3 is CATSRGDSEGYGYTF. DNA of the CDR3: TGTGCCACCAGCAGAGGAGACTCCGAGGGGTATGGCTACACCTTC.

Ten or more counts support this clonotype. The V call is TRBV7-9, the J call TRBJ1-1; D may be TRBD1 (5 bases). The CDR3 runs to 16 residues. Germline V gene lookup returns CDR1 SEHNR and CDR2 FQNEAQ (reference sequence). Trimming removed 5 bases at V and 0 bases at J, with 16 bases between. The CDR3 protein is CASSPPGRTMNTEAFF. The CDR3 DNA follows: TGTGCCAGCAGCCCCCCGGGACGGACCATGAACACTGAAGCTTTCTTT.

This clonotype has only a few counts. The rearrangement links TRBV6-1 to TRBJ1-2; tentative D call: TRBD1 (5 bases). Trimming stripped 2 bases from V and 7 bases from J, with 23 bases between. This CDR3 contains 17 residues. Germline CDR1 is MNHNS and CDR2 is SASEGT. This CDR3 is CASSETPLRAAGFGYTF. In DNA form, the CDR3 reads TGTGCCAGCAGTGAAACCCCCCTCAGGGCGGCGGGGTTTGGCTACACCTTC.

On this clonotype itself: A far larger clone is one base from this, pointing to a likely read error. Written as DNA, the CDR3 is TGCGCCAGCAGCCACTCCAGTCTAGCGGGCACTCCCTACGAGCAGTTCTTC. It translates to CASSHSSLAGTPYEQFF. This chain joins TRBV3-1 and TRBJ2-5, with TRBD2 matching 8 bases. The J call may be faulty, since TRBJ2-1 better matches the DNA end. The CDR3 extends over 17 amino acids. CDR1 is LGHDT and CDR2 is YNNKEL in the germline V gene (reference sequence).

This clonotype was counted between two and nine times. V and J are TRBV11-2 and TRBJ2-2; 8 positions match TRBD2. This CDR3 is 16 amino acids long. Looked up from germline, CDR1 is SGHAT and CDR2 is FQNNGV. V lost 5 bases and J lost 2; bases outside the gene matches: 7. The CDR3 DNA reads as TGTGCCAGCAGCCCCGTCGGGACTAGTAACACCGGGGAGCTGTTTTTT. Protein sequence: CASSPVGTSNTGELFF.

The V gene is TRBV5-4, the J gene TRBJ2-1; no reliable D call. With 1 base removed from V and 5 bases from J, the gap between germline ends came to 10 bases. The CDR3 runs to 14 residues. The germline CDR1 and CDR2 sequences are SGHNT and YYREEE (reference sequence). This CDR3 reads CASSLWAGDNEQFF. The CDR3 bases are TGTGCCAGCAGCTTGTGGGCAGGAGACAATGAGCAGTTCTTC.

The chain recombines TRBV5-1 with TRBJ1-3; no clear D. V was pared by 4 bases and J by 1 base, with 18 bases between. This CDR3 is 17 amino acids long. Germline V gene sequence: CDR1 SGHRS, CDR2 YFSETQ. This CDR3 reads CASSRTKRDSSGNTIYF. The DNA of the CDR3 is TGCGCCAGCAGCCGTACTAAGAGGGATTCGTCTGGAAACACCATATATTTT. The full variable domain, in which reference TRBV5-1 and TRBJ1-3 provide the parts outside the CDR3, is KAGVTQTPRYLIKTRGQQVTLSCSPISGHRSVSWYQQTPGQGLQFLFEYFSETQRNKGNFPGRFSGRQFSNSRSEMNVSTLELGDSALYLCASSRTKRDSSGNTIYFGEGSWLTVV.

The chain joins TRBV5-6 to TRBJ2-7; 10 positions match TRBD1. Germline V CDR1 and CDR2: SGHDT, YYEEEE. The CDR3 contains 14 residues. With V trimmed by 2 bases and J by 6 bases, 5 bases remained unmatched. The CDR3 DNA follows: TGTGCCAGCAGCTTAGGGACAGGGGAAGGCGAGCAGTACTTC. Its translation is CASSLGTGEGEQYF.

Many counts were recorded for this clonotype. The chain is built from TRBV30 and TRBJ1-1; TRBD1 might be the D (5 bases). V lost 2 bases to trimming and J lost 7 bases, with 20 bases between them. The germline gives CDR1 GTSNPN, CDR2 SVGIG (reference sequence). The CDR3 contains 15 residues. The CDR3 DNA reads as TGTGCCTGGAGTCCTCTGACAGCCAATGCCCTTGAAGCTTTCTTT. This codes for CAWSPLTANALEAFF.

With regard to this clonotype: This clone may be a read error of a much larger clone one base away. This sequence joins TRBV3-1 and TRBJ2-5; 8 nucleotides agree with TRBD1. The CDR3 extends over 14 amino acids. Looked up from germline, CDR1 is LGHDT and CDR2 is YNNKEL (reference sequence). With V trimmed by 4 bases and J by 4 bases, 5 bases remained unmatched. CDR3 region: CASSRGTGGETQYF. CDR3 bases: TGTGCCAGCAGCCGAGGGACAGGCGGAGAGACCCAGTACTTC.

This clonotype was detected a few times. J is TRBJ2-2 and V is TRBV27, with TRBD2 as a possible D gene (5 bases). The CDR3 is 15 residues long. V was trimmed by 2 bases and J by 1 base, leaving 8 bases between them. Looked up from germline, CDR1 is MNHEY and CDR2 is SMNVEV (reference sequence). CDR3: CASSLGGGNTGELFF. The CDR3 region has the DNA TGTGCCAGCAGTTTAGGCGGAGGGAACACCGGGGAGCTGTTTTTT.

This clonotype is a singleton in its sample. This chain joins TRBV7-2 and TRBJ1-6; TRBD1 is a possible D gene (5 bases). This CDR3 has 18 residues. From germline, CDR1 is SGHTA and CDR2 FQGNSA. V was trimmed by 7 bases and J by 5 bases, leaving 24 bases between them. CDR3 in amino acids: CASTPYAGRASNNSPLHF. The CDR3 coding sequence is TGTGCCAGCACCCCCTATGCAGGGAGGGCAAGCAATAATTCACCCCTCCACTTT.

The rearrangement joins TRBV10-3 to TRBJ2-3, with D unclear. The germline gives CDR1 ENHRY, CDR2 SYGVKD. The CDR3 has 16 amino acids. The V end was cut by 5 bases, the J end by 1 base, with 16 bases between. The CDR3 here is CAISPIDSSGTDTQYF. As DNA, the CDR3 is TGTGCCATCAGTCCGATTGACTCTTCAGGCACAGATACGCAGTATTTT.

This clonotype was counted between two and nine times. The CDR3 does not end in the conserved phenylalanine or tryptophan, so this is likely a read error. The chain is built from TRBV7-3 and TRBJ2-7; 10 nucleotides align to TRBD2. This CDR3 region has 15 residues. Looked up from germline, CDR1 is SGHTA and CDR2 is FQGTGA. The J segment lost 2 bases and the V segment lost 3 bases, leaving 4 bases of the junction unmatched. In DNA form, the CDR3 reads TGTGCCAGCAGCTTCCTAGCGGGAGCGACCTACGAGCAGTACCTC. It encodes CASSFLAGATYEQYL.